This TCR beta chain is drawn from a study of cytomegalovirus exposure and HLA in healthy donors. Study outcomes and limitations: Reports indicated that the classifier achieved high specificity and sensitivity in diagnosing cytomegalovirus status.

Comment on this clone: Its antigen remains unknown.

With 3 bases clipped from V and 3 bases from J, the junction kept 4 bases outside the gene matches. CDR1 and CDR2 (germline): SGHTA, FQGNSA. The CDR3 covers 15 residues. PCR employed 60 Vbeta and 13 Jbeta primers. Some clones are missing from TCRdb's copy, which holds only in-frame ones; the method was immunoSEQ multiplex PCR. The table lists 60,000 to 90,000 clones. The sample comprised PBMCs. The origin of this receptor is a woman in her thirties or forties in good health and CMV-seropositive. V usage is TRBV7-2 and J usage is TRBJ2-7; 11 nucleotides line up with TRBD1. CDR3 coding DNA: TGTGCCAGCAGCTTCGGGACAGGGGGGCTCTACGAGCAGTACTTC. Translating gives CASSFGTGGLYEQYF.